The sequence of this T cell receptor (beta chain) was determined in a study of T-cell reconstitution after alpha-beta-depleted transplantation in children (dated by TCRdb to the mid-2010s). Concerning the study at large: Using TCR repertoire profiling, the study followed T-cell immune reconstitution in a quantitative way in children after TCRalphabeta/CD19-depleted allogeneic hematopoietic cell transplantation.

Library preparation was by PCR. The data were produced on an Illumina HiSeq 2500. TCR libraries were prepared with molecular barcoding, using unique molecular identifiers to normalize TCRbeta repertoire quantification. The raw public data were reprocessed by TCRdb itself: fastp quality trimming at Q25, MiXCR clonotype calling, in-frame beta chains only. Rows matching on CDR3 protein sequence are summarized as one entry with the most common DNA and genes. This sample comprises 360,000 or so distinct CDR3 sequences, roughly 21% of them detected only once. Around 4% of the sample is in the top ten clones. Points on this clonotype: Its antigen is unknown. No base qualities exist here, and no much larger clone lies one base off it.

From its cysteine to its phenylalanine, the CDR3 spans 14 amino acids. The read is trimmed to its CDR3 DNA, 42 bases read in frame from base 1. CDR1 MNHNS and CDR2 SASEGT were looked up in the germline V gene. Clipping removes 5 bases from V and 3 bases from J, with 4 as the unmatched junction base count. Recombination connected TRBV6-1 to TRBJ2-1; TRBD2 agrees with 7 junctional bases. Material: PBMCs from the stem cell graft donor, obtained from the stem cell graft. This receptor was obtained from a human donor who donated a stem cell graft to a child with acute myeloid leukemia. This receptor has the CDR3 CASSMGRDYNEQFF. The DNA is TGTGCCAGCAGTATGGGGAGGGACTACAATGAGCAGTTCTTC.